This entry concerns a single T cell receptor (beta chain). Only in-frame clones appear in the TCRdb table, and some are missing; sequencing was by immunoSEQ multiplex PCR. Here the sample spans approximately 300,000 clones, about 93% being singletons. J was trimmed by 6 bases and V by 1 base; bases with no gene match: 3. The CDR3 length is 14 residues. From germline, CDR1 is MNHNS and CDR2 SASEGT. The data were taken from a study of blood T cell repertoires in COVID-19. The sequence was obtained from a woman in her thirties with COVID-19, enrolled during active disease. Sequenced: peripheral blood. The chain is built from TRBV6-1 and TRBJ1-2; TRBD1 agrees at 9 bases. CDR3 sequence (DNA): TGTGCCAGCAGTGAAGGGGACAGGGCCCATGGCTACACCTTC. Amino acids: CASSEGDRAHGYTF.